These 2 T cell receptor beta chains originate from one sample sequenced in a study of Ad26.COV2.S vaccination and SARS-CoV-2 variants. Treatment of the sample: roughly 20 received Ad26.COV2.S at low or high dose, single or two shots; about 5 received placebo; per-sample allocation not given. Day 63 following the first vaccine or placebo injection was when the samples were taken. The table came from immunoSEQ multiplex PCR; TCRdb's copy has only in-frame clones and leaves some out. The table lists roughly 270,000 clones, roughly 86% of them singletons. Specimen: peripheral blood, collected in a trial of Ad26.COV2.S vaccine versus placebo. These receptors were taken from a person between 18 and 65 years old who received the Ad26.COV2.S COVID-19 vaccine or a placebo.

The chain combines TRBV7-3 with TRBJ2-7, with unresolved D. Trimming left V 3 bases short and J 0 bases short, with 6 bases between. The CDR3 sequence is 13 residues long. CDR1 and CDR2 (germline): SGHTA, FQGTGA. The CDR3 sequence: CASSFQDSYEQYF. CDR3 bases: TGTGCCAGCAGCTTTCAGGACTCCTACGAGCAGTACTTC.

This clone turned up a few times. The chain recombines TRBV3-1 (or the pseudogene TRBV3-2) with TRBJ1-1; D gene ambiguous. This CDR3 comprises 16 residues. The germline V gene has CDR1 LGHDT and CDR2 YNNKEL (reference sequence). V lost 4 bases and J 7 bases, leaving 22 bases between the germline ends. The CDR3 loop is CASSPGRRTWRGEAFF. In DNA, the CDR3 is TGTGCCAGCAGCCCCGGGAGACGAACCTGGCGGGGTGAAGCTTTCTTT.